Sequencing of this T cell receptor beta chain was carried out in a study of regulatory T cells in long-lasting Graves disease. Study results and caveats: Persistent patients shared more public clonotypes (about 2,600) than new patients (approximately 1,000). Persistent Graves' patients showed less TCR diversity than newly diagnosed patients showed. Among samples with persistent disease, TRBV28, TRBJ1-2 and TRBJ2-5 were favored.

Time point meaning: persistent/refractory GD, antithyroid drugs over 5 years with positive TRAb. The TCR library was made from RNA extracted from PBMCs. The CDR3 covers 13 residues. V lost 0 bases and J lost 3, with 8 bases in between. Germline-derived CDR1 and CDR2 are GTSNPN and SVGIG (reference sequence). Building of the TCR beta libraries involved iRepertoire HTBI primers and Arm-PCR of CDR3 regions. In TCRdb, the multiplex PCR reads were re-called with MiXCR into one record per CDR3 protein. Here the sample spans 300,000 to 500,000 distinct CDR3 sequences, roughly 20% being singletons. This clonotype was seen at least ten times. What it binds is unknown.

The material was peripheral blood mononuclear cells (PBMCs), obtained when the disease was refractory, from a patient treated with antithyroid drugs. The chain uses TRBV30 and TRBJ1-1, with no clear D. The clonotype was recovered from a female donor with Graves disease. Here the CDR3 reads CAWSVDSDTEAFF. The CDR3 DNA reads TGTGCCTGGAGTGTAGACTCAGACACTGAAGCTTTCTTT.